These 2 T cell receptor beta chains were sequenced from one sample in a study of CD8 T cells in ankylosing spondylitis. Points from the study as a whole: Within ankylosing spondylitis blood, a TCR beta motif made up of roughly eight highly homologous variants appeared to be characteristic.

TCRdb fed the 5' RACE reads into MiXCR, producing one record per CDR3 protein. The sample yields about 130,000 distinct CDR3 sequences, roughly 18% seen once. These TCRs' antigens remain unknown. The specimen was blood, either unsorted or a sorted T cell fraction (not recorded which). These receptors originate from a male donor with ankylosing spondylitis.

This clonotype occurred a few times. CDR3 in DNA: TGTGCCAGCTGGGGACTAGCGGGAGTTGGGGAGCTGTTTTTT. As protein: CASWGLAGVGELFF. This chain links TRBV27 with TRBJ2-2; 14 positions agree with TRBD2. The length of the CDR3 is 14 residues. Germline CDR1 MNHEY, CDR2 SMNVEV (reference sequence). Unmatched junction bases numbered 4, after V lost 8 bases and J lost 8 bases.

The V call is TRBV7-9, the J call TRBJ2-1; D may correspond to TRBD1 or TRBD2 (5 bases each). The V end lost 1 base, the J end lost 0 bases, and 7 bases lay between the germline ends. Germline CDR1 and CDR2: SEHNR and FQNEAQ (reference sequence). The CDR3 totals 15 residues. The CDR3 DNA follows: TGTGCCAGCAGCTTAGGGGGGAACTCCTACAATGAGCAGTTCTTC. This encodes CASSLGGNSYNEQFF.